These 20 T cell receptor beta chains originate from one sample sequenced in a study of Graves' ophthalmopathy and Graves' hyperthyroidism (dated by TCRdb to 2017 to 2018). This sample was sequenced with an Illumina HiSeq 2000. For repertoire sequencing, the TCR beta CDR3 regions were amplified from RNA transcripts. The first round of RT-PCR was done with HTBI primers and the Qiagen OneStep RT-PCR kit, and was followed by a second round of multiplex PCR, then size selection and purification. Using fastp at Q25 and MiXCR, TCRdb reprocessed the public reads and kept productive beta chains. For every CDR3 protein sequence, its rows merge into one entry that carries the most common genes and DNA. The table for this sample lists almost 400,000 distinct CDR3 sequences; about 18% of them were counted only once. In total, the top ten clones hold 1.6% of the sample. Input material: peripheral blood. Receptors originate from a woman younger than 35 with Graves' ophthalmopathy. Donor details come from another sample of the same person, matched by shared clones.

This clonotype has ten or more counts. The chain combines TRBV12-3 or TRBV12-4 with TRBJ2-4; 8 nucleotides match TRBD1. This CDR3 is 13 amino acids long. V lost 6 bases and J lost 8; bases outside the gene matches: 6. The CDR3 loop is CASSPQTGDIQYF. The DNA for the CDR3 is TGTGCCAGCAGCCCTCAGACAGGGGACATTCAGTACTTC.

The chain combines TRBV2 with TRBJ2-2, with no clear D. Germline V gene sequence: CDR1 SNHLY, CDR2 FYNNEI. CDR3 size: 13 residues. Trimming removed 2 bases from V and 6 bases from J, with 7 bases in between. CDR3 amino acids: CASSEFVSGELFF. CDR3 nucleotides: TGTGCCAGCAGTGAATTTGTCTCCGGGGAGCTGTTTTTT. Variable domain in full (rest from reference TRBV2 and TRBJ2-2): EPEVTQTPSHQVTQMGQEVILRCVPISNHLYFYWYRQILGQKVEFLVSFYNNEISEKSEIFDDQFSVERPDGSNFTLKIRSTKLEDSAMYFCASSEFVSGELFFGEGSRLTVL.

This clonotype has ten or more counts. This rearrangement joins TRBV7-2 to TRBJ2-7; D might be TRBD1 or TRBD2, each matching 5 bases. Trimming took 5 bases from V and 4 from J, leaving 21 bases between them. The V gene's germline CDR1 is SGHTA and CDR2 FQGNSA. This CDR3 spans 16 amino acids. Here the CDR3 DNA reads TGTGCCAGCAGCCCCCGTGGGGGTCAGCTTGGGTACGAGCAGTACTTC. As protein: CASSPRGGQLGYEQYF.

The CDR3 nucleotides are TGTGCCAGCAGCCCGCTTTTGGCGGGGACCTACGAGCAGTACTTC. Residues: CASSPLLAGTYEQYF. This rearrangement joins TRBV7-2 to TRBJ2-7; tentatively, D is TRBD2 (6 bases). Germline V gene sequence: CDR1 SGHTA, CDR2 FQGNSA. The CDR3 runs 15 residues. The ends were cut back, 5 bases at V and 2 bases at J, with 16 bases in the middle.

This sequence joins TRBV12-3 or TRBV12-4 and TRBJ2-5, with 13 bases identical to TRBD2. The V gene end was trimmed by 3 bases and the J gene end by 1 base; junction bases not matched to a gene: 5. The CDR3 sequence is 17 residues long. The CDR3 sequence is CASSLTSGRPFQETQYF. CDR3 coding DNA: TGTGCCAGCAGTTTGACTAGCGGGAGGCCCTTCCAAGAGACCCAGTACTTC.

The sample holds many counts of this clonotype. This sequence joins TRBV4-3 and TRBJ2-2; no firm D call. Per germline, CDR1 LGHNA and CDR2 YSLEER. The CDR3 contains 14 residues. With 3 bases removed from V and 3 bases from J, the gap between germline ends came to 8 bases. The CDR3 spells CASSQGWDTGELFF. CDR3 in DNA: TGCGCCAGCAGCCAGGGATGGGACACCGGGGAGCTGTTTTTT.

The rearrangement joins TRBV6-1 to TRBJ1-5; D gene ambiguous. V shed 2 bases and J shed 0 bases, with 8 bases lying between them. The V gene's germline CDR1 is MNHNS and CDR2 SASEGT. The CDR3 is 15 residues long. CDR3 region: CASSESYNSNQPQHF. For the CDR3, the DNA is TGTGCCAGCAGTGAATCTTATAATAGCAATCAGCCCCAGCATTTT.

Many counts were recorded for this clonotype. The J gene is TRBJ2-5, the V gene TRBV5-1, with 8 bases identical to TRBD1. V lost 2 bases and J lost 2; bases outside the gene matches: 8. CDR1 and CDR2 from the germline V gene are SGHRS and YFSETQ. This CDR3 comprises 16 residues. The CDR3 DNA is TGCGCCAGCAGCTTCACCGGGACAGGATCTCAAGAGACCCAGTACTTC. Its translation: CASSFTGTGSQETQYF.

Ten or more counts support this clonotype. The chain recombines TRBV7-8 with TRBJ1-1; no reliable D call. Germline V CDR1 and CDR2: SGHVS, FQNEAQ. The V gene lost 1 base and the J gene lost 3 bases, with 15 bases spanning the gap. CDR3 length equals 16 residues. CDR3 in amino acids: CASSLDARKGYTEAFF. The CDR3 DNA sequence: TGTGCCAGCAGCTTAGACGCCAGAAAGGGATACACTGAAGCTTTCTTT.

This clonotype was observed a few times. The chain recombines TRBV28 with TRBJ1-2, with D perhaps matching TRBD1 (6 bases). The V end lost 10 bases, the J end lost 3 bases, and 12 bases lay between the germline ends. The germline V gene encodes CDR1 MDHEN and CDR2 SYDVKM. This CDR3 region has 12 residues. The CDR3 sequence is CAISGAYYGYTF. The CDR3 DNA reads as TGTGCCATATCGGGGGCCTACTATGGCTACACCTTC.

This clonotype occurred many times. This chain joins TRBV14 and TRBJ1-1, with no clear D. Germline V gene lookup returns CDR1 SGHDN and CDR2 FVKESK. V lost 4 bases to trimming and J lost 6 bases, with 18 bases between them. The CDR3 consists of 15 residues. The CDR3 DNA reads TGTGCCAGCAGCCGAAATTCAGGACCTCTTGCTGAAGCTTTCTTT. Amino acid sequence: CASSRNSGPLAEAFF.

This clonotype was counted ten times or more. The junction departs from germline at one end; a sequencing error may be responsible. The chain uses TRBV28 and TRBJ1-6; no clear D. Germline loops: CDR1 MDHEN, CDR2 SYDVKM. The CDR3 has 18 amino acids. This CDR3 is CASRPPPGRSSYNSPPHF. CDR3 in DNA: TGTGCCAGCAGACCTCCACCAGGCAGGAGCTCCTATAATTCACCCCCCCACTTT.

This clonotype has a count of ten or more. V is TRBV6-5 and J is TRBJ1-2, with D maybe TRBD1 (6 bases). Germline CDR1 reads MNHEY; CDR2 reads SVGAGI. V shed 8 bases and J shed 7 bases, with 11 bases lying between them. The CDR3 runs to 11 residues. As DNA, the CDR3 is TGTGCCAGCCCAGGGGAGACTGGCTACACCTTC. This gives the protein CASPGETGYTF.

The table lists this clonotype with many counts. The J gene is TRBJ1-5, the V gene TRBV19; unclear D gene. The CDR3 is made up of 13 amino acids. CDR1 and CDR2 from the germline V gene are LNHDA and SQIVND (reference sequence). V was cut by 5 bases and J by 5 bases, with 10 bases left in between. The CDR3 sequence is CASSQMRDQPQHF. The CDR3 DNA reads as TGTGCCAGTAGTCAGATGAGGGATCAGCCCCAGCATTTT.

In its sample, this clonotype was seen many times. The chain carries TRBV4-3 and TRBJ2-5; 10 bases match TRBD2. V gave up 4 bases and J gave up 3 bases; unmatched junction bases: 2. Germline V gene data show CDR1 as LGHNA and CDR2 as YSLEER. CDR3 length: 14 amino acids. CDR3 protein: CASSPGTSEETQYF. In DNA, the CDR3 is TGCGCCAGCAGCCCCGGGACTAGCGAAGAGACCCAGTACTTC.

This clonotype has ten or more counts. J is TRBJ2-7 and V is TRBV28, with 11 bases fitting TRBD2. Germline CDR1 is MDHEN and CDR2 is SYDVKM. V trimming: 6 bases; J trimming: 7 bases; junction bases outside the gene matches: 11. The CDR3 runs 15 residues. CDR3 amino acids: CASSLAGGPSGEQYF. CDR3 nucleotides: TGTGCCAGCAGCTTAGCGGGAGGGCCCTCGGGTGAGCAGTACTTC. The full variable domain, with the rest looked up from reference TRBV28 and TRBJ2-7, is DVKVTQSSRYLVKRTGEKVFLECVQDMDHENMFWYRQDPGLGLRLIYFSYDVKMKEKGDIPEGYSVSREKKERFSLILESASTNQTSMYLCASSLAGGPSGEQYFGPGTRLTVT.

This clonotype was counted ten times or more. The V and J genes are TRBV4-1 and TRBJ2-5, with D possibly matching TRBD2 (5 bases). V gave up 2 bases and J gave up 5 bases, with 9 bases separating them. Germline values: CDR1 MGHRA, CDR2 YSYEKL. This CDR3 is built from 13 residues. Here the CDR3 DNA reads TGCGCCAGCAGCCAATGGAGGCAGGAGACCCAGTACTTC. Translated: CASSQWRQETQYF.

This clonotype came up many times. The chain combines TRBV12-3 or TRBV12-4 with TRBJ2-5; D might be TRBD2 (6 bases). Trimming shortened V by 5 bases and J by 1 base, and 11 bases separated the two germline ends. The CDR3 loop spans 14 amino acids. The CDR3 protein is CASSLRRGQETQYF. As DNA, the CDR3 is TGTGCCAGCAGTCTAAGGCGGGGCCAAGAGACCCAGTACTTC.

This clonotype was counted many times. This chain connects TRBV29-1 to TRBJ1-5; weak D call: TRBD1 (5 bases). The CDR3 extends over 16 amino acids. The V gene lost 6 bases and the J gene lost 0 bases, with 18 bases spanning the gap. CDR1 is SQVTM, CDR2 ANQGSEA, per germline. The CDR3 DNA reads as TGCAGCGTGAGGGGAATCGAGGGAGATAGCAATCAGCCCCAGCATTTT. Protein product: CSVRGIEGDSNQPQHF.

This clonotype was counted at least ten times. The chain employs TRBV28 and TRBJ1-1; D is uncertain. Trimming took 3 bases from V and 3 from J, leaving 11 bases between them. Germline CDR1 and CDR2: MDHEN and SYDVKM. The length of the CDR3 is 14 residues. CDR3 sequence (DNA): TGTGCCAGCAGTTTGGTTCGTGGCGACACTGAAGCTTTCTTT. Amino acids: CASSLVRGDTEAFF. The whole variable domain, remainder taken from reference TRBV28 and TRBJ1-1, is DVKVTQSSRYLVKRTGEKVFLECVQDMDHENMFWYRQDPGLGLRLIYFSYDVKMKEKGDIPEGYSVSREKKERFSLILESASTNQTSMYLCASSLVRGDTEAFFGQGTRLTVV.